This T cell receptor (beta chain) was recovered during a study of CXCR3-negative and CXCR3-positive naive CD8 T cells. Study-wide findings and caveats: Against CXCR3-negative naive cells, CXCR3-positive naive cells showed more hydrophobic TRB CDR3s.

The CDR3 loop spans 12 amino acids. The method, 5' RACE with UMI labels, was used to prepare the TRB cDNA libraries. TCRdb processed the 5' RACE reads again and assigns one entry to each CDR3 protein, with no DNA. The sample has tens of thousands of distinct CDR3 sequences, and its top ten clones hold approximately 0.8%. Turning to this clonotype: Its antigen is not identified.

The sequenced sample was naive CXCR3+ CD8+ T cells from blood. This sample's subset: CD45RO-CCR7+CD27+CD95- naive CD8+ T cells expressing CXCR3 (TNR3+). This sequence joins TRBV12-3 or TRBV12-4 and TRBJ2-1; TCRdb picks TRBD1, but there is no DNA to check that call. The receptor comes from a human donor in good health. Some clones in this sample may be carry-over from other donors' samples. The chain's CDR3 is CASSSRVNEQFF.